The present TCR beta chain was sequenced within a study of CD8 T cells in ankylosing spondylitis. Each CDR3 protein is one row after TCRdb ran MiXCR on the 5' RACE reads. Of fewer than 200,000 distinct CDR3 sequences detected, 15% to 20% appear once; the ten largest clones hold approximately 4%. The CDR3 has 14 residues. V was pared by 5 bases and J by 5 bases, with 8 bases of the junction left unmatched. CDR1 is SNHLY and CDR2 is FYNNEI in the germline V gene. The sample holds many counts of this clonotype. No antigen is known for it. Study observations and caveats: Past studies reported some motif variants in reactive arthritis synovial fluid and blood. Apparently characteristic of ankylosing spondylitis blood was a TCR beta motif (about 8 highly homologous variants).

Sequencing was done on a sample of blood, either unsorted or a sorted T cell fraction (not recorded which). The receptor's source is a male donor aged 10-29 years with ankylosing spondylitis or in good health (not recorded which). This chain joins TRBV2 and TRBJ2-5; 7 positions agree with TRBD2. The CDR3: CASSWNSGPETQYF. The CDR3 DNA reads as TGTGCCAGCAGTTGGAATAGCGGGCCTGAGACCCAGTACTTC.